Below, one TCR beta chain is given with its context. These data originate in a study of cytomegalovirus exposure and HLA in healthy donors. Primers included in the PCR were 60 Vbeta and 13 Jbeta primers. Data came from immunoSEQ multiplex PCR; TCRdb stores just in-frame clones and leaves some out. The table lists about 120,000 clones, over 60% of them singletons, with roughly 8.6% in the top ten. What was sequenced was PBMCs. This receptor was obtained from a middle-aged woman in good health and CMV-seropositive.

CDR3: CSVTGGKETQYF. CDR3 nucleotides: TGCAGCGTTACAGGGGGCAAAGAGACCCAGTACTTC. The rearrangement joins TRBV29-1 to TRBJ2-5; 9 nucleotides match TRBD1. The J segment lost 3 bases and the V segment lost 5 bases, leaving 1 base of the junction unmatched. The germline V gene encodes CDR1 SQVTM and CDR2 ANQGSEA. The CDR3 runs to 12 residues.